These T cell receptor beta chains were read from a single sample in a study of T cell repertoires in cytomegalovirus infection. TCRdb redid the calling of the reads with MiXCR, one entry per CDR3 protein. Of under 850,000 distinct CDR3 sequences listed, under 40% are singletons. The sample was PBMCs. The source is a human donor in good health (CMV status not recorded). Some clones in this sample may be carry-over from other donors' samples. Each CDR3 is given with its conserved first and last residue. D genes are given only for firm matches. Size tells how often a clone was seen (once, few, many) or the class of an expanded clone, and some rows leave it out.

CASSIGWAGGGEQFF | TGTGCCAGTAGTATAGGATGGGCGGGAGGAGGTGAGCAGTTCTTC | TRBD2 | TRBJ2-1 | TRBV19 | -
CSSRLAGPTDTQYF | TGCAGTTCTAGATTAGCGGGACCAACAGATACGCAGTATTTT | TRBD2 | TRBJ2-3 | TRBV20-1 | -
CATPGGQADYGYTF | TGTGCCACCCCGGGAGGACAAGCGGACTATGGCTACACCTTC | - | TRBJ1-2 | TRBV2 | once
CASTIQGEGPDTQYF | TGTGCCAGCACCATACAGGGGGAGGGCCCAGATACGCAGTATTTT | - | TRBJ2-3 | TRBV28 | -
CSVLHGQGHNEKLFF | TGCAGCGTTCTTCACGGACAGGGGCATAATGAAAAACTGTTTTTT | TRBD1 | TRBJ1-4 | TRBV29-1 | -
CASSLSGHLPHEQYF | TGTGCCAGCAGTTTGTCCGGACACCTCCCCCACGAGCAGTACTTC | - | TRBJ2-7 | TRBV12-3/TRBV12-4 | few
CASSFLDKPQHF | TGTGCCAGTAGTTTCCTGGACAAACCCCAGCATTTT | - | TRBJ1-5 | TRBV19 | -
CASSFQTRAKNIQYF | TGTGCCAGCAGCTTCCAAACACGAGCCAAAAACATTCAGTACTTC | - | TRBJ2-4 | TRBV7-2 | few
CASSNSGSTDTQYF | TGTGCCAGCAGCAATAGCGGAAGCACAGATACGCAGTATTTT | - | TRBJ2-3 | TRBV5-6 | few
CASRTGGGTDTQYF | TGTGCCAGCAGGACGGGAGGGGGCACAGATACGCAGTATTTT | TRBD2 | TRBJ2-3 | TRBV7-2 | -
CASSPEPGVGYEQYF | TGTGCCAGCAGCCCCGAACCGGGAGTAGGATACGAGCAGTACTTC | - | TRBJ2-7 | TRBV7-2 | many
CASSMGGADTQYF | TGTGCCAGCTCCATGGGGGGCGCAGATACGCAGTATTTT | - | TRBJ2-3 | TRBV18 | -
CASSFSRLFTGTKNIQYF | TGTGCCAGCAGCTTTTCTAGGCTATTTACCGGGACGAAAAACATTCAGTACTTC | - | TRBJ2-4 | TRBV5-6 | -
CASSSSGPAGTGELFF | TGTGCCAGCAGCTCCTCGGGACCAGCGGGCACCGGGGAGCTGTTTTTT | - | TRBJ2-2 | TRBV7-3 | -
CATSSGLAGDLPYF | TGTGCCACCAGCTCCGGACTAGCGGGAGACCTTCCGTACTTC | TRBD2 | TRBJ2-4 | TRBV24-1 | once
CAVGGDLTDTQYF | TGTGCCGTCGGAGGGGACCTCACAGATACGCAGTATTTT | - | TRBJ2-3 | TRBV24-1 | -
CASSYEAGWEAFF | TGTGCCAGCAGTTACGAGGCGGGCTGGGAAGCTTTCTTT | - | TRBJ1-1 | TRBV6-2/TRBV6-3 | -
CASSPATSSGRETQYF | TGTGCCAGCAGTCCCGCAACCTCTAGCGGGAGGGAGACCCAGTACTTC | TRBD2 | TRBJ2-5 | TRBV12-3/TRBV12-4 | many
CASSSRDRGLNEQFF | TGTGCCAGCAGTTCACGGGACAGGGGACTGAATGAGCAGTTCTTC | TRBD1 | TRBJ2-1 | TRBV12-3/TRBV12-4 | -
CASSFRTGGVFEQYF | TGCGCCAGCAGTTTTAGAACAGGGGGTGTATTCGAGCAGTACTTC | TRBD1 | TRBJ2-7 | TRBV5-1 | few
CASSISSTGGYEQFF | TGTGCCAGTAGTATCTCCTCGACAGGGGGCTATGAGCAGTTCTTC | TRBD1 | TRBJ2-1 | TRBV19 | -
CASSLYSGNVNNEQFF | TGCGCCAGCAGCTTGTATAGCGGGAATGTCAACAATGAGCAGTTCTTC | TRBD2 | TRBJ2-1 | TRBV5-1 | -
CASINPGQGTGDTF | TGTGCCAGTATCAATCCGGGACAGGGGACTGGCGACACCTTC | TRBD1 | TRBJ1-2 | TRBV19 | once
CASSQTPSGGTYEQYF | TGCGCCAGCAGCCAAACTCCTAGCGGGGGGACCTACGAGCAGTACTTC | TRBD2 | TRBJ2-7 | TRBV4-1 | few
CASSSTGRQTQYF | TGTGCTAGCAGCTCGACAGGGCGGCAGACCCAGTACTTC | TRBD1 | TRBJ2-5 | TRBV7-7 | few
CASSPTNRGLSGNTIYF | TGTGCCAGCTCACCAACTAACAGGGGGCTTTCGGGAAACACCATATATTTT | TRBD1 | TRBJ1-3 | TRBV18 | -
CASSQEGFETDTQYF | TGCGCCAGCAGCCAAGAGGGTTTTGAGACAGATACGCAGTATTTT | - | TRBJ2-3 | TRBV4-1 | -
CASSRNRAWGGHDEQFF | TGTGCCAGCAGCCGCAACCGGGCCTGGGGTGGACACGATGAGCAGTTCTTC | - | TRBJ2-1 | TRBV11-2 | many
CASKSRRSSYNEQFF | TGTGCCAGCAAGTCCCGGAGGAGCTCCTACAATGAGCAGTTCTTC | - | TRBJ2-1 | TRBV27 | -
CASRNRNVQGSSEAFF | TGTGCCAGCAGAAATCGGAACGTACAGGGGAGCTCTGAAGCTTTCTTT | TRBD1 | TRBJ1-1 | TRBV6-5 | many
CASSYLGERVNQPQHF | TGTGCCAGCAGTTATCTGGGGGAGAGGGTCAATCAGCCCCAGCATTTT | - | TRBJ1-5 | TRBV6-1 | many
CASSSTSVWGFF | TGTGCCAGCTCATCAACTAGCGTTTGGGGGTTCTTC | TRBD2 | TRBJ2-1 | TRBV18 | -
CASSPLGGSLGGYTF | TGTGCCAGCAGCCCCCTTGGGGGGTCCCTAGGGGGCTACACCTTC | - | TRBJ1-2 | TRBV7-3 | many
CAIREGSDTEAFF | TGTGCCATCAGGGAGGGCTCAGACACTGAAGCTTTCTTT | - | TRBJ1-1 | TRBV10-3 | few
CASSSGTSGRGTQYF | TGTGCCAGCAGCTCCGGGACTAGCGGGAGGGGGACCCAGTACTTC | TRBD2 | TRBJ2-5 | TRBV11-2 | few
CASSPEGGSGNTIYF | TGTGCCAGCAGTCCCGAGGGAGGTTCGGGAAACACCATATATTTT | - | TRBJ1-3 | TRBV27 | few
CASTPQRDLGGELFF | TGTGCCAGCACCCCTCAGCGGGACTTAGGCGGGGAGCTGTTTTTT | TRBD2 | TRBJ2-2 | TRBV6-2/TRBV6-3 | few
CASSLAGTSGNEQFF | TGTGCCAGCAGCTTAGCTGGGACTAGCGGCAATGAGCAGTTCTTC | TRBD2 | TRBJ2-1 | TRBV7-2 | many
CASSQVTGLRREQYF | TGCGCCAGCAGCCAAGTAACAGGGCTTCGTAGGGAGCAGTACTTC | - | TRBJ2-7 | TRBV4-1 | few
CASSPGGAGTGELFF | TGTGCCAGCAGCCCCGGGGGGGCCGGCACCGGGGAGCTGTTTTTT | TRBD2 | TRBJ2-2 | TRBV7-8 | few
CASSFDRALAGGTDTQYF | TGTGCCAGCAGCTTTGACAGGGCGCTAGCGGGGGGCACAGATACGCAGTATTTT | TRBD2 | TRBJ2-3 | TRBV7-9 | -
CSARERLTEQFF | TGCAGTGCTAGAGAACGACTGACTGAGCAGTTCTTC | - | TRBJ2-1 | TRBV20-1 | few
CASSYAGFVLHF | TGTGCCAGCAGCTATGCAGGGTTTGTCCTCCACTTT | - | TRBJ1-6 | TRBV11-1 | few
CASSQDRVLGSSNQPQHF | TGTGCCAGCAGTCAGGACAGGGTGTTGGGTTCTAGCAATCAGCCCCAGCATTTT | TRBD1 | TRBJ1-5 | TRBV28 | few
CSSSLGGGSQETQYF | TGTTCCAGCAGTTTGGGGGGTGGTAGTCAAGAGACCCAGTACTTC | - | TRBJ2-5 | TRBV28 | -
CIAGGGRGDTQYF | TGCATCGCAGGGGGAGGCCGAGGAGATACGCAGTATTTT | - | TRBJ2-3 | TRBV29-1 | -
CASSLVPRPTGELFF | TGTGCCAGCAGCTTAGTTCCCCGCCCGACCGGGGAGCTGTTTTTT | - | TRBJ2-2 | TRBV7-8 | -
CASSYGLAVYNEQFF | TGTGCCAGCAGCTACGGACTAGCGGTTTACAATGAGCAGTTCTTC | TRBD2 | TRBJ2-1 | TRBV7-8 | many
CASNPVATETSPLHF | TGTGCCAGCAATCCAGTGGCAACAGAGACTTCACCCCTCCACTTT | - | TRBJ1-6 | TRBV7-8 | -
CASSSQGRGGEDETQYF | TGTGCCAGCAGTTCACAGGGGCGGGGGGGCGAAGACGAGACCCAGTACTTC | TRBD2 | TRBJ2-5 | TRBV28 | -
CASSLFPDRGNGYTF | TGTGCCAGCAGTTTGTTCCCGGACAGGGGGAATGGCTACACCTTC | TRBD1 | TRBJ1-2 | TRBV27 | -
CASSLSGGANTDTQYF | TGCGCCAGCAGCTTGTCAGGAGGGGCCAACACAGATACGCAGTATTTT | - | TRBJ2-3 | TRBV5-1 | -
CASSPGQGDNEKLFF | TGTGCCAGCAGCCCAGGACAAGGGGATAATGAAAAACTGTTTTTT | - | TRBJ1-4 | TRBV7-9 | -
CASSLAGHQYYTF | TGTGCCAGCAGTTTAGCCGGCCACCAGTACTACACCTTC | - | TRBJ1-2 | TRBV12-3/TRBV12-4 | -